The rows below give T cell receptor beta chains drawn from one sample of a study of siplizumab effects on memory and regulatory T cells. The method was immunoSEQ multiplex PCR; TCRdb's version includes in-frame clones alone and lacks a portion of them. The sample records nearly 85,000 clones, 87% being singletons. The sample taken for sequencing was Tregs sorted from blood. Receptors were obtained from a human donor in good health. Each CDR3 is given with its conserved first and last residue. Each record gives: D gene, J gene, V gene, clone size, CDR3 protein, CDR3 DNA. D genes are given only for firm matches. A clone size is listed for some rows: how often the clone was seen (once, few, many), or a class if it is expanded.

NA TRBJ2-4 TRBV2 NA CASSDTLAKNIQYF TGTGCCAGCAGTGACACTTTAGCCAAAAACATTCAGTACTTC
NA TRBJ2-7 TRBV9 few CASSVAGTSAYEQYF TGTGCCAGCAGCGTAGCGGGAACCTCAGCCTACGAGCAGTACTTC
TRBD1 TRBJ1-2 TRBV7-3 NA CASSPTGGGYGYTF TGTGCCAGCAGCCCGACAGGGGGCGGCTATGGCTACACCTTC
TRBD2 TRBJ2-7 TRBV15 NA CATSRGRGEQYF TGTGCCACCAGCAGGGGGAGGGGCGAGCAGTACTTC
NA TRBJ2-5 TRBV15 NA CATSRDVGETQYF TGTGCCACCAGCAGAGATGTGGGGGAGACCCAGTACTTC
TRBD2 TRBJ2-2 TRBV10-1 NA CASSGLAGGAGELFF TGCGCCAGCAGTGGACTAGCGGGGGGGGCCGGGGAGCTGTTTTTT
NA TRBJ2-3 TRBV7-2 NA CASSLGGLGTDTQYF TGTGCCAGCAGCTTGGGGGGGCTGGGCACAGATACGCAGTATTTT
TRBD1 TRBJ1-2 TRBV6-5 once CASSYDRADGYTF TGTGCCAGCAGTTACGACAGGGCGGACGGCTACACCTTC
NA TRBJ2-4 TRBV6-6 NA CASSYLLAKNIQYF TGTGCCAGCAGTTATTTGCTAGCCAAAAACATTCAGTACTTC
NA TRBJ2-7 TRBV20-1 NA CSATKGGEQYF TGCAGTGCTACAAAAGGGGGCGAGCAGTACTTC
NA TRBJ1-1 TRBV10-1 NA CASSEGDTEAFF TGCGCCAGCAGTGAGGGGGACACTGAAGCTTTCTTT
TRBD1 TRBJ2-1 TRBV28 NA CASSLTGGRRNEQFF TGTGCCAGCAGTCTTACAGGGGGCAGACGGAATGAGCAGTTCTTC
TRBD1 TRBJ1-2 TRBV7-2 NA CASSLALDRVYGYTF TGTGCCAGCAGCTTAGCGCTGGACAGGGTCTATGGCTACACCTTC
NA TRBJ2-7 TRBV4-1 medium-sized CASSQEAATLYEQYF TGCGCCAGCAGCCAAGAGGCGGCTACCCTATACGAGCAGTACTTC
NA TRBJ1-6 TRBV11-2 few CASSLVQENSPLHF TGTGCCAGCAGCTTAGTCCAGGAGAATTCACCCCTCCACTTT
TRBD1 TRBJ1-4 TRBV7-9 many CASGEQGAMGEKLFF TGTGCCAGCGGGGAACAGGGGGCGATGGGTGAAAAACTGTTTTTT
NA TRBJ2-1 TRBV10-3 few CAISESFQGQSGNEQFF TGTGCCATCAGTGAGTCGTTCCAGGGGCAGAGTGGCAATGAGCAGTTCTTC
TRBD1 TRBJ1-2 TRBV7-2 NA CASSPGQGHNYGYTF TGTGCCAGCAGCCCGGGACAGGGGCATAACTATGGCTACACCTTC
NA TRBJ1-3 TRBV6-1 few CASSEAQYPLWGTGNTIYF TGTGCCAGCAGTGAAGCGCAATATCCCCTCTGGGGGACTGGAAACACCATATATTTT
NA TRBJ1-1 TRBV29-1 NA CSVEGTRNTEAFF TGCAGCGTTGAAGGAACCAGGAACACTGAAGCTTTCTTT
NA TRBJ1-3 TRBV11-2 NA CASSLVLPIKENTIYF TGTGCCAGCAGCTTAGTTCTGCCCATCAAGGAAAACACCATATATTTT
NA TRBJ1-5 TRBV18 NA CASSPEGYSNQPQHF TGTGCCAGCTCACCAGAGGGCTATAGCAATCAGCCCCAGCATTTT
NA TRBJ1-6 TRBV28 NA CASRSISSYNSPLHF TGTGCCAGCAGATCCATAAGCTCCTATAATTCACCCCTCCACTTT
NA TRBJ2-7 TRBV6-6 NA CASSYSGGQLIYEQYF TGTGCCAGCAGTTACTCGGGGGGACAGTTAATCTACGAGCAGTACTTC
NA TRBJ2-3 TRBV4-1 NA CASSQSVTGRADTQYF TGCGCCAGCAGCCAATCGGTGACAGGGAGGGCAGATACGCAGTATTTT
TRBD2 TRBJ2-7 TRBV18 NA CASSPPMLAGSYEQYF TGTGCCAGCTCACCACCGATGCTAGCGGGGTCCTACGAGCAGTACTTC
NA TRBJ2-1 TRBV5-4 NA CASSLMNGQRNEQFF TGTGCCAGCAGCTTAATGAATGGACAACGCAATGAGCAGTTCTTC
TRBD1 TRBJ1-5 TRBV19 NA CASSIVGTGGGSNQPQHF TGTGCCAGTAGTATAGTGGGAACAGGGGGTGGTAGCAATCAGCCCCAGCATTTT
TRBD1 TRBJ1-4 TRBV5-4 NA CASSLGQFNEKLFF TGTGCCAGCAGCCTGGGACAGTTTAATGAAAAACTGTTTTTT
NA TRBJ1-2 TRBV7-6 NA CASSLSGGSYGYTF TGTGCCAGCAGCCTGTCCGGGGGGTCCTATGGCTACACCTTC
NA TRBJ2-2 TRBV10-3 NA CAISVLQGRELFF TGTGCCATCAGTGTGCTACAGGGCCGGGAGCTGTTTTTT
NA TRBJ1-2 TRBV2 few CASRSTNYGYTF TGTGCCAGCCGGTCCACTAACTATGGCTACACCTTC
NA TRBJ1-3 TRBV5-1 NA CASSLGAGSGNTIYF TGCGCCAGCAGCTTGGGGGCCGGCTCTGGAAACACCATATATTTT
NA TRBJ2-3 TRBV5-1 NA CASSAGTPDTQYF TGCGCCAGCAGCGCCGGGACTCCAGATACGCAGTATTTT
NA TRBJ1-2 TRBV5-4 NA CASSLGVGGYGYTF TGTGCCAGCAGCTTGGGGGTGGGAGGATATGGCTACACCTTC
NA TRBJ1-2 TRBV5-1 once CASSLPQGHNYGYTF TGCGCCAGCAGCTTGCCCCAGGGCCATAACTATGGCTACACCTTC
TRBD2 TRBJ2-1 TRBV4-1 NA CASSSPPGTSGYNEQFF TGCGCCAGCAGCTCCCCCCCCGGGACTAGCGGCTACAATGAGCAGTTCTTC
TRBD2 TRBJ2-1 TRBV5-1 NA CASSFSGGSYNEQFF TGCGCCAGCAGCTTTAGCGGGGGGTCCTACAATGAGCAGTTCTTC
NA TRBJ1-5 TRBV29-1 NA CSVSQGIGNQPQHF TGCAGCGTTTCCCAGGGTATCGGCAATCAGCCCCAGCATTTT
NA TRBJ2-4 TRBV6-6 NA CASSPTSPRVNIQYF TGTGCCAGCAGTCCGACTAGTCCGAGGGTCAACATTCAGTACTTC
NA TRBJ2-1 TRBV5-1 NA CASSVGQWMRDNEQFF TGCGCCAGCAGCGTGGGCCAGTGGATGAGGGACAATGAGCAGTTCTTC
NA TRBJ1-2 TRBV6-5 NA CASLSPGSSNYGYTF TGTGCCAGCCTTTCCCCAGGGTCATCTAACTATGGCTACACCTTC
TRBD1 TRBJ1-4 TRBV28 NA CASSLTGQGEKLFF TGTGCCAGCAGTTTAACTGGACAGGGCGAAAAACTGTTTTTT
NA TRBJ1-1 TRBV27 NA CASSLSSGFSSEAFF TGTGCCAGCAGTTTATCGTCGGGGTTTAGTTCTGAAGCTTTCTTT
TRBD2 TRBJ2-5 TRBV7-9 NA CASRSSGQETQYF TGTGCCAGCAGATCTAGCGGGCAAGAGACCCAGTACTTC
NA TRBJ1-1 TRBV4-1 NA CASSQGPGGSEAFF TGCGCCAGCAGCCAAGGTCCCGGGGGCTCTGAAGCTTTCTTT
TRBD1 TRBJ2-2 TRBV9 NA CASSGGPGTGDNLGELFF TGTGCCAGCAGCGGCGGACCCGGGACAGGCGATAATTTAGGGGAGCTGTTTTTT
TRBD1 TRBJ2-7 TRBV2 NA CASEATGWTYEQYF TGTGCCAGCGAGGCGACAGGGTGGACCTACGAGCAGTACTTC
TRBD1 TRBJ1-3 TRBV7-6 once CASSSQGAGNTIYF TGTGCCAGCAGCTCACAGGGGGCTGGAAACACCATATATTTT
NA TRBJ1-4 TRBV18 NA CASSPQGNEKLFF TGTGCCAGCTCCCCGCAGGGGAATGAAAAACTGTTTTTT
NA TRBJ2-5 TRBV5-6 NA CASSFLGAETQYF TGTGCCAGCAGCTTCCTGGGGGCTGAGACCCAGTACTTC
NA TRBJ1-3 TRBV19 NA CATRDTSGNTIYF TGTGCCACCAGGGACACCTCTGGAAACACCATATATTTT
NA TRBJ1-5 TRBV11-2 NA CASSPLGPSQPQHF TGTGCCAGCAGCCCTTTGGGACCGAGTCAGCCCCAGCATTTT
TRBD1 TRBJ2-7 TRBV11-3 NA CASSLYGTGDEQYF TGTGCCAGCAGCTTATACGGGACAGGGGACGAGCAGTACTTC
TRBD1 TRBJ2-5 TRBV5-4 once CASSLGDRGEQETQYF TGTGCCAGCAGCTTGGGGGACAGGGGTGAGCAAGAGACCCAGTACTTC
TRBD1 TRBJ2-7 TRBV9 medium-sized CASSVDVPTGAYEQYF TGTGCCAGCAGCGTTGACGTCCCGACAGGGGCCTACGAGCAGTACTTC
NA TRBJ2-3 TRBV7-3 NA CASSLRPGGDTQYF TGTGCCAGCAGCTTAAGACCCGGGGGAGATACGCAGTATTTT
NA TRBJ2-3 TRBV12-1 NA CASSFVGGGPHTQYF TGTGCCAGCAGCTTTGTTGGGGGGGGGCCCCATACGCAGTATTTT
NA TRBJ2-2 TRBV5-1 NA CASSLPGGNTGELFF TGCGCCAGCAGCTTGCCCGGGGGGAACACCGGGGAGCTGTTTTTT
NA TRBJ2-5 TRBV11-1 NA CASSLDRQETQYF TGTGCCAGCAGCCTCGACAGGCAAGAGACCCAGTACTTC